This T cell receptor (beta chain) was observed in a study of OX40 agonist ivuxolimab in advanced cancers. Study-level information: Anti-PD-1, anti-PD-L1 or anti-CTLA-4 therapy given earlier was allowed, and 40% had some.

The protocol was immunoSEQ multiplex PCR, while the TCRdb copy is restricted to in-frame clones and leaves out a portion. The sample holds approximately 160,000 clones; 94% are singletons and the top ten take 0.31%. Between the trimmed V and J ends, which lost 1 base and 5 bases, there was a span of 5 bases. This CDR3 is 11 amino acids long. Germline V gene data show CDR1 as DFQATT and CDR2 as SNEGSKA (reference sequence). V and J are TRBV20-1 and TRBJ2-5; TRBD2 is a possible D gene (5 bases). This sequence was found in an adult with an advanced solid tumor such as melanoma, head and neck, liver or kidney cancer. The input for sequencing was CD4+ or CD8+ T cells sorted from blood, taken in a trial of the OX40 agonist ivuxolimab. The CDR3 spells CSARGRETQYF. In DNA form, the CDR3 reads TGCAGTGCTAGAGGGAGGGAGACCCAGTACTTC.